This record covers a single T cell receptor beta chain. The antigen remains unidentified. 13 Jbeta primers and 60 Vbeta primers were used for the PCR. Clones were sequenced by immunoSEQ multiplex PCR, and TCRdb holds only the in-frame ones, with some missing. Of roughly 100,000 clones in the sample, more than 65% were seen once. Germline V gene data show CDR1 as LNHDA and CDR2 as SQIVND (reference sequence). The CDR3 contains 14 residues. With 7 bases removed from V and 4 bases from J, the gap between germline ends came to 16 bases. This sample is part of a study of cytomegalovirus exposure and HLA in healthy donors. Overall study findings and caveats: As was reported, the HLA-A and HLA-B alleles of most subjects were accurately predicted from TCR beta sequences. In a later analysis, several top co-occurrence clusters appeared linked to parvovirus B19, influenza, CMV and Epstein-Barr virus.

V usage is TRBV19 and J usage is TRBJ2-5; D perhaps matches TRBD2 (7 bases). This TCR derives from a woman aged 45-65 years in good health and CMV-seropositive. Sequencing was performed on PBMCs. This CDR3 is CASTDGGGPETQYF. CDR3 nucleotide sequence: TGTGCCAGTACCGATGGGGGGGGGCCAGAGACCCAGTACTTC. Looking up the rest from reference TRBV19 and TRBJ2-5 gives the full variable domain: DGGITQSPKYLFRKEGQNVTLSCEQNLNHDAMYWYRQDPGQGLRLIYYSQIVNDFQKGDIAEGYSVSREKKESFPLTVTSAQKNPTAFYLCASTDGGGPETQYFGPGTRLLVL.